This is a list of T cell receptor beta chains from one sample in a study of graft-versus-host responses after intestinal transplantation. Profiling relied on immunoSEQ multiplex PCR, and the TCRdb table lists in-frame clones only, not all of them. The sample shows tens of thousands of clones, roughly 89% of them seen only once. No antigen has been identified for these receptors. This specimen was unstimulated CD4+ T cells sorted from spleen or lymph node cells, taken before intestinal transplant. These receptors were obtained from a human donor who received an intestinal transplant. Each CDR3 is given with its conserved first and last residue. Fields, in order: D gene, J gene, V gene, CDR3 length, clone size, CDR3 DNA, CDR3 protein. D genes are given only for firm matches. Expanded clones are given a class, and other clones once, few, many or no size at all.

d_call: -; j_call: TRBJ1-5; v_call: TRBV19; cdr3_length: 12; clone_size: -; cdr3_nt: TGTGCCAGTAGTTTTCTATTTCAGCCCCAGCATTTT; cdr3_aa: CASSFLFQPQHF
d_call: TRBD1; j_call: TRBJ1-2; v_call: TRBV7-8; cdr3_length: 14; clone_size: -; cdr3_nt: TGTGCCAGCAGCTCCGGACAGGGAGGGGGTGGCTACACCTTC; cdr3_aa: CASSSGQGGGGYTF
d_call: -; j_call: TRBJ2-5; v_call: TRBV5-1; cdr3_length: 13; clone_size: -; cdr3_nt: TGCGCCAGCAGCCCGGACTCCTGGGAGACCCAGTACTTC; cdr3_aa: CASSPDSWETQYF
d_call: TRBD2; j_call: TRBJ2-7; v_call: TRBV4-1; cdr3_length: 15; clone_size: -; cdr3_nt: TGCGCCAGCAGCCAAGCTAGCGGGAGGCTCCACGAGCAGTACTTC; cdr3_aa: CASSQASGRLHEQYF
d_call: -; j_call: TRBJ1-2; v_call: TRBV18; cdr3_length: 13; clone_size: -; cdr3_nt: TGTGCCAGCTCACCACAGGAGGACTGGGGCTACACCTTC; cdr3_aa: CASSPQEDWGYTF
d_call: TRBD2; j_call: TRBJ2-7; v_call: TRBV29-1; cdr3_length: 13; clone_size: -; cdr3_nt: TGCAGCTCTGCGGCGGGGGAGGGCTACGAGCAGTACTTC; cdr3_aa: CSSAAGEGYEQYF
d_call: TRBD2; j_call: TRBJ2-7; v_call: TRBV28; cdr3_length: 14; clone_size: -; cdr3_nt: TGTGCCAGCAATCTTAGCGGGAGTCCCTACGAGCAGTACTTC; cdr3_aa: CASNLSGSPYEQYF
d_call: -; j_call: TRBJ1-1; v_call: TRBV5-6; cdr3_length: 13; clone_size: once; cdr3_nt: TGTGCCAGCAGCTTGGTACGGAACTCTGAAGCTTTCTTT; cdr3_aa: CASSLVRNSEAFF
d_call: -; j_call: TRBJ2-5; v_call: TRBV5-6; cdr3_length: 15; clone_size: -; cdr3_nt: TGTGCCAGCAGCTTGAAGGTTTTTGGGGGGGAGACCCAGTACTTC; cdr3_aa: CASSLKVFGGETQYF
d_call: -; j_call: TRBJ1-1; v_call: TRBV29-1; cdr3_length: 12; clone_size: -; cdr3_nt: TGCAGCGTGGTGGGGGTGGGCACTGAAGCTTTCTTT; cdr3_aa: CSVVGVGTEAFF
d_call: -; j_call: TRBJ1-3; v_call: TRBV7-2; cdr3_length: 17; clone_size: -; cdr3_nt: TGTGCCAGCAGCTCGAGAATTACAGCCACCTCTGGAAACACCATATATTTT; cdr3_aa: CASSSRITATSGNTIYF
d_call: TRBD1; j_call: TRBJ2-7; v_call: TRBV6-1; cdr3_length: 14; clone_size: once; cdr3_nt: TGTGCCAGCAGCCTTACAGGGGGCGGCTACGAGCAGTACTTC; cdr3_aa: CASSLTGGGYEQYF
d_call: TRBD1; j_call: TRBJ1-2; v_call: TRBV28; cdr3_length: 13; clone_size: -; cdr3_nt: TGTGCCAGCACCCGACAGGGGACCTATGGCTACACCTTC; cdr3_aa: CASTRQGTYGYTF
d_call: -; j_call: TRBJ1-3; v_call: TRBV10-3; cdr3_length: 13; clone_size: -; cdr3_nt: TGTGCCATCAGTGACCCCTCTGGAAACACCATATATTTT; cdr3_aa: CAISDPSGNTIYF
d_call: TRBD2; j_call: TRBJ2-2; v_call: TRBV28; cdr3_length: 20; clone_size: -; cdr3_nt: TGTGCCAGCAGTTTACAACTGGGGACTAGCGGGAGCGCGAACACCGGGGAGCTGTTTTTT; cdr3_aa: CASSLQLGTSGSANTGELFF
d_call: -; j_call: TRBJ2-3; v_call: TRBV5-1; cdr3_length: 14; clone_size: -; cdr3_nt: TGCGCCAGCAGCTCCGGGACTAGCACAGATACGCAGTATTTT; cdr3_aa: CASSSGTSTDTQYF
d_call: -; j_call: TRBJ2-1; v_call: TRBV5-6; cdr3_length: 15; clone_size: -; cdr3_nt: TGTGCCAGCAGCTTGTACGGGATCCCCTACAATGAGCAGTTCTTC; cdr3_aa: CASSLYGIPYNEQFF
d_call: -; j_call: TRBJ1-1; v_call: TRBV6-5; cdr3_length: 14; clone_size: -; cdr3_nt: TGTGCCAGCAGGTCCGGGGGGGCCGCCACTGAAGCTTTCTTT; cdr3_aa: CASRSGGAATEAFF
d_call: TRBD1; j_call: TRBJ1-5; v_call: TRBV10-2; cdr3_length: 17; clone_size: -; cdr3_nt: TGCGCCAGCAGCGATATTCGAAGGACAGGGCTAGAGCAGCCCCAGCATTTT; cdr3_aa: CASSDIRRTGLEQPQHF
d_call: -; j_call: TRBJ2-7; v_call: TRBV30; cdr3_length: 15; clone_size: -; cdr3_nt: TGTGCCTGGAGTGCTTCCGGGACTCTCTCCTACGAGCAGTACTTC; cdr3_aa: CAWSASGTLSYEQYF
d_call: TRBD1; j_call: TRBJ2-7; v_call: TRBV18; cdr3_length: 14; clone_size: -; cdr3_nt: TGTGCCAGCTCACCGGGGCAGGGGGCAGACGAGCAGTACTTC; cdr3_aa: CASSPGQGADEQYF
d_call: -; j_call: TRBJ2-1; v_call: TRBV7-7; cdr3_length: 14; clone_size: few; cdr3_nt: TGTGCCAGCAGCTTACGGGACGGATTCAATGAGCAGTTCTTC; cdr3_aa: CASSLRDGFNEQFF
d_call: -; j_call: TRBJ2-3; v_call: TRBV6-5; cdr3_length: 11; clone_size: -; cdr3_nt: TGTGCCAGCAGTTACGCCGATACGCAGTATTTT; cdr3_aa: CASSYADTQYF
d_call: -; j_call: TRBJ2-1; v_call: TRBV6-5; cdr3_length: 13; clone_size: once; cdr3_nt: TGTGCCAGCAGTGAAGGTAGTACCAATGAGCAGTTCTTC; cdr3_aa: CASSEGSTNEQFF
d_call: TRBD2; j_call: TRBJ2-1; v_call: TRBV7-9; cdr3_length: 16; clone_size: -; cdr3_nt: TGTGCCAGCAGCTCCGGACTAGCGGGAAGATACAATGAGCAGTTCTTC; cdr3_aa: CASSSGLAGRYNEQFF
d_call: -; j_call: TRBJ2-1; v_call: TRBV19; cdr3_length: 14; clone_size: -; cdr3_nt: TGTGCCAGTAGTATAGTCGACTTCGGCGAAGGGCAGTTCTTC; cdr3_aa: CASSIVDFGEGQFF
d_call: TRBD1; j_call: TRBJ2-7; v_call: TRBV18; cdr3_length: 14; clone_size: once; cdr3_nt: TGTGCCAGCTCACCGGCGACAGGGTCGGACGAGCAGTACTTC; cdr3_aa: CASSPATGSDEQYF
d_call: -; j_call: TRBJ1-1; v_call: TRBV7-9; cdr3_length: 14; clone_size: -; cdr3_nt: TGTGCCAGCAGCTTAGTTCCTGTGAACACTGAAGCTTTCTTT; cdr3_aa: CASSLVPVNTEAFF
d_call: -; j_call: TRBJ1-4; v_call: TRBV28; cdr3_length: 16; clone_size: few; cdr3_nt: TGTGCCAGCAGTTTATTAGGCAGGTCAACTAATGAAAAACTGTTTTTT; cdr3_aa: CASSLLGRSTNEKLFF
d_call: -; j_call: TRBJ1-1; v_call: TRBV19; cdr3_length: 16; clone_size: -; cdr3_nt: TGTGCCAGTAGTATAGATACGACAGGCCCCAGGGGTGAAGCTTTCTTT; cdr3_aa: CASSIDTTGPRGEAFF
d_call: -; j_call: TRBJ2-5; v_call: TRBV4-1; cdr3_length: 15; clone_size: -; cdr3_nt: TGCGCCAGCGGCCGAGGCAAACAACCGAGAGAGACCCAGTACTTC; cdr3_aa: CASGRGKQPRETQYF
d_call: -; j_call: TRBJ2-7; v_call: TRBV25-1; cdr3_length: 14; clone_size: -; cdr3_nt: TGTGCCAGCAGTGATTCGGGAAGCCGATCAGAGCAGTACTTC; cdr3_aa: CASSDSGSRSEQYF
d_call: -; j_call: TRBJ1-3; v_call: TRBV2; cdr3_length: 14; clone_size: -; cdr3_nt: TGTGCCAGCAGTGGTCAATATAGGGGAAACACCATATATTTT; cdr3_aa: CASSGQYRGNTIYF
d_call: -; j_call: TRBJ2-1; v_call: TRBV29-1; cdr3_length: 12; clone_size: once; cdr3_nt: TGCAGCGTTCTTCGGACGAACAATGAGCAGTTCTTC; cdr3_aa: CSVLRTNNEQFF
d_call: TRBD2; j_call: TRBJ2-5; v_call: TRBV19; cdr3_length: 18; clone_size: -; cdr3_nt: TGTGCCAGTAGTATGAACCATGGGACTAGCAGACCCCAAGAGACCCAGTACTTC; cdr3_aa: CASSMNHGTSRPQETQYF
d_call: -; j_call: TRBJ1-2; v_call: TRBV30; cdr3_length: 15; clone_size: -; cdr3_nt: TGTGCCTGGAGTGTTGGGGCCAGCGGGATCTATGGCTACACCTTC; cdr3_aa: CAWSVGASGIYGYTF
d_call: -; j_call: TRBJ2-7; v_call: TRBV7-8; cdr3_length: 13; clone_size: -; cdr3_nt: TGTGCCAGCAGCTTATCCCCAAAAGACGAGCAGTACTTC; cdr3_aa: CASSLSPKDEQYF
d_call: -; j_call: TRBJ2-3; v_call: TRBV28; cdr3_length: 11; clone_size: -; cdr3_nt: TGTGCCAGCAGTTCAGGCTTAACGCAGTATTTT; cdr3_aa: CASSSGLTQYF
d_call: TRBD2; j_call: TRBJ2-1; v_call: TRBV19; cdr3_length: 16; clone_size: -; cdr3_nt: TGTGCCAGTACCTTGGGGACTAGCGGGAGTATGAATGAGCAGTTCTTC; cdr3_aa: CASTLGTSGSMNEQFF
d_call: TRBD1; j_call: TRBJ1-2; v_call: TRBV6-1; cdr3_length: 15; clone_size: -; cdr3_nt: TGTGCCAGCAGTGATTCCTATGGACAGGCGTATGGCTACACCTTC; cdr3_aa: CASSDSYGQAYGYTF
d_call: -; j_call: TRBJ2-2; v_call: TRBV5-1; cdr3_length: 15; clone_size: -; cdr3_nt: TGCGCCAGCAGCTTTGTACAGGGCAACACCGGGGAGCTGTTTTTT; cdr3_aa: CASSFVQGNTGELFF
d_call: -; j_call: TRBJ2-5; v_call: TRBV6-5; cdr3_length: 15; clone_size: -; cdr3_nt: TGTGCCAGCAGTCTCGAATCAAGGGGAAGGGGGACCCAGTACTTC; cdr3_aa: CASSLESRGRGTQYF
d_call: -; j_call: TRBJ2-2; v_call: TRBV23-1; cdr3_length: 16; clone_size: -; cdr3_nt: TGCGCCAGCAGTCTCGGGCAGGGCTTCTGGTCCGGGGAGCTGTTTTTT; cdr3_aa: CASSLGQGFWSGELFF
d_call: -; j_call: TRBJ2-2; v_call: TRBV21-1; cdr3_length: 18; clone_size: few; cdr3_nt: TGTGCCAGCAGCACCATCTTACTAGCGGGGAAAAACACCGGGGAGCTGTTTTTT; cdr3_aa: CASSTILLAGKNTGELFF
d_call: -; j_call: TRBJ1-2; v_call: TRBV28; cdr3_length: 11; clone_size: -; cdr3_nt: TGTGCCAGCAGTGCCGTCTATGGCTACACCTTC; cdr3_aa: CASSAVYGYTF
d_call: TRBD2; j_call: TRBJ2-1; v_call: TRBV18; cdr3_length: 15; clone_size: -; cdr3_nt: TGTGCCAGTAGTCCGGGACTAGCTACCTACAATGAGCAGTTCTTC; cdr3_aa: CASSPGLATYNEQFF
d_call: -; j_call: TRBJ1-1; v_call: TRBV29-1; cdr3_length: 11; clone_size: once; cdr3_nt: TGCAGCGTTGTCAGGAACACTGAAGCTTTCTTT; cdr3_aa: CSVVRNTEAFF
d_call: TRBD1; j_call: TRBJ1-1; v_call: TRBV28; cdr3_length: 12; clone_size: once; cdr3_nt: TGTGCCAGCAGGGCCGGGACAGTCGGAGCTTTCTTT; cdr3_aa: CASRAGTVGAFF
d_call: TRBD1; j_call: TRBJ1-3; v_call: TRBV5-4; cdr3_length: 17; clone_size: -; cdr3_nt: TGTGCCAGCAGCTTAGCCCCCGGGACAGCCTCTGGAAACACCATATATTTT; cdr3_aa: CASSLAPGTASGNTIYF
d_call: TRBD2; j_call: TRBJ2-3; v_call: TRBV9; cdr3_length: 16; clone_size: -; cdr3_nt: TGTGCCAGCAGCGTGTCTAGCGGGAGATTAAAAGATACGCAGTATTTT; cdr3_aa: CASSVSSGRLKDTQYF
d_call: TRBD2; j_call: TRBJ2-3; v_call: TRBV7-8; cdr3_length: 16; clone_size: few; cdr3_nt: TGTGCCAGCAGCTCATTAGCGGGAGGCGCCACAGATACGCAGTATTTT; cdr3_aa: CASSSLAGGATDTQYF
d_call: -; j_call: TRBJ2-1; v_call: TRBV5-5; cdr3_length: 13; clone_size: -; cdr3_nt: TGTGCCAGCAGCTTCGTCTTGCTAACGGAGCAGTTCTTC; cdr3_aa: CASSFVLLTEQFF
d_call: -; j_call: TRBJ2-2; v_call: TRBV5-1; cdr3_length: 16; clone_size: -; cdr3_nt: TGCGCCAGCAGCCCCCGTGCCCTTAGCGTTCCCGGGGAGCTGTTTTTT; cdr3_aa: CASSPRALSVPGELFF
d_call: -; j_call: TRBJ2-2; v_call: TRBV5-4; cdr3_length: 17; clone_size: -; cdr3_nt: TGTGCCAGCAGCTTGTTTAACGAACTCATTAACACCGGGGAGCTGTTTTTT; cdr3_aa: CASSLFNELINTGELFF
d_call: -; j_call: TRBJ1-2; v_call: TRBV28; cdr3_length: 16; clone_size: -; cdr3_nt: TGTGCCAGCAGTCCCCGGGGGCCCCTTCCCTCTTATGGCTACACCTTC; cdr3_aa: CASSPRGPLPSYGYTF